This TCR beta chain was sequenced in a study of blood T cells in healthy people across ages. In this sample, this clonotype turned up many times. Healthy Russian Caucasian donors spanned ages roughly 6 to 100 years. CDR1 SGHTA and CDR2 FQGNSA come from the germline V gene. The CDR3 has 16 amino acids. Germline trimming cut 5 bases from V and 3 bases from J; bases unmatched to any gene: 9. Next came a second PCR, run for roughly 6 to 11 cycles, which used a sample-barcoded 5' primer along with a J-beta primer mix. A single record per CDR3 protein comes from TCRdb applying MiXCR to the 5' RACE reads. The repertoire includes more than 900,000 distinct CDR3 sequences, 25% to 30% of them detected once, and more than 8.5% sits in the top ten. These same records also appear under a second study, on T cells of mothers and their children.

Sequencing was performed on blood. The sequence was collected from a woman aged 40 to 50 in good health. The chain links TRBV7-2 to TRBJ2-7; 11 nucleotides align to TRBD2. The CDR3 loop reads CASSPNIAGGIYEQYF. The CDR3 DNA follows: TGTGCCAGCAGCCCAAATATAGCGGGGGGGATCTACGAGCAGTACTTC.